A single sample is the source of the 2 T cell receptor beta chains below, sequenced in a study of T cell changes during pregnancy in multiple sclerosis. Sequenced by immunoSEQ multiplex PCR; TCRdb stores in-frame clones only, minus some. This repertoire shows about 67,000 clones, about nine tenths found once; its top ten account for around 2.8%. Sequences were derived from peripheral blood, sampled in the second trimester of pregnancy. The receptors were sampled from a female donor in good health, enrolled as a control in a pregnancy study.

This chain joins TRBV7-2 and TRBJ1-2; perhaps TRBD1 as D (6 bases). Germline lookup yields CDR1 SGHTA and CDR2 FQGNSA. The V end was cut by 1 base, the J end by 9 bases, with 15 bases between. The CDR3 loop spans 14 amino acids. In DNA form, the CDR3 reads TGTGCCAGCAGCTTAGGAGGGGGGCGGGAGAGCTACACCTTC. This translates into CASSLGGGRESYTF.

This rearrangement joins TRBV15 to TRBJ1-1; D is ambiguous. This CDR3 has 13 residues. The germline V gene encodes CDR1 LNHNV and CDR2 YYDKDF (reference sequence). The V and J ends lost 4 bases and 4 bases respectively, with 10 bases between them. The CDR3 spells CATSTQEATEAFF. CDR3 in DNA: TGTGCCACCAGCACTCAGGAGGCCACTGAAGCTTTCTTT.